This TCR beta chain was sequenced in a study of T-cell memory formation after mild COVID-19. Study results and caveats: Clones contracting day 15 to 85 were balanced CD4/CD8; later expanders leaned CD4+. CD4+ contracting clones lay mainly in CM and EM, CD8+ ones in EMRA.

Amplification by 5'RACE using constant-segment primers produced TCR alpha and TCR beta cDNA libraries that carried sample barcodes and UMIs. Each CDR3 protein gets one entry after TCRdb re-called the 5' RACE reads with MiXCR. The repertoire holds 350,000 or so distinct CDR3 sequences, with 20% to 25% as singletons. Turning to this clonotype: The antigen remains unidentified.

V gave up 0 bases and J gave up 4 bases; unmatched junction bases: 4. Germline V gene data show CDR1 as SEHNR and CDR2 as FQNEAQ (reference sequence). The CDR3 spans 15 residues. J is TRBJ2-7 and V is TRBV7-9; 9 nucleotides match TRBD2. Sequencing was done on a sample of PBMCs or a T cell subset sorted from them (not recorded which). This receptor was identified in a man between 18 and 29 years old who had mild COVID-19 (a few samples of this study predate the infection). Cell type and time point are not known. The CDR3 loop reads CASSLALRGGYEQYF. CDR3 nucleotides: TGTGCCAGCAGCTTAGCGCTGCGGGGGGGATACGAGCAGTACTTC.